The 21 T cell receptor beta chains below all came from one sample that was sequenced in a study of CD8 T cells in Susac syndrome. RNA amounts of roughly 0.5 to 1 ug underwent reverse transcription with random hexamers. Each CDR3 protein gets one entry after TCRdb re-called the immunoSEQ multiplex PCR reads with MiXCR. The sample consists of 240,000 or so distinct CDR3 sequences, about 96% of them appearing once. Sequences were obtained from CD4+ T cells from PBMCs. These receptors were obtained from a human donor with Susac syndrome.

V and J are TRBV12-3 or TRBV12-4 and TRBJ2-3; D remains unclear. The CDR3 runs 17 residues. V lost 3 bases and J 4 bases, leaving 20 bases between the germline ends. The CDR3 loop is CASSFNRESLSPDTQYF. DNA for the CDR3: TGTGCCAGCAGTTTTAATAGAGAGAGCCTTAGCCCAGATACGCAGTATTTT.

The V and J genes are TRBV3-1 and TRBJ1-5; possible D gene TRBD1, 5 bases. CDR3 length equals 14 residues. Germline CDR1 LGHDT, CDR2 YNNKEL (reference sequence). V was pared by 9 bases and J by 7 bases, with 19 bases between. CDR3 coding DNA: TGTGCCAGTTCCCGCAAAGGGGACGGACAGCCCCAGCATTTT. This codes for CASSRKGDGQPQHF.

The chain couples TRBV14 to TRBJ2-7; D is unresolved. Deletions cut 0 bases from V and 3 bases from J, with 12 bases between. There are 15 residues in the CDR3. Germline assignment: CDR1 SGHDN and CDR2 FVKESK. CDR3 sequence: CASSQDWGRLYEQYF. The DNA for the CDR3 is TGTGCCAGCAGCCAAGATTGGGGAAGGCTCTACGAGCAGTACTTC. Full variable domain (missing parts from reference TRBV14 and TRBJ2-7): EAGVTQFPSHSVIEKGQTVTLRCDPISGHDNLYWYRRVMGKEIKFLLHFVKESKQDESGMPNNRFLAERTGGTYSTLKVQPAELEDSGVYFCASSQDWGRLYEQYFGPGTRLTVT.

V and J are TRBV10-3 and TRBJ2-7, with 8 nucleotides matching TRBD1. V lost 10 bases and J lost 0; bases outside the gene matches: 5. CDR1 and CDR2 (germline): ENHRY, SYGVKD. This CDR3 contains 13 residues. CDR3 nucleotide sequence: TGTGCCACGGGACAGGTTAGCTCCTACGAGCAGTACTTC. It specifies CATGQVSSYEQYF.

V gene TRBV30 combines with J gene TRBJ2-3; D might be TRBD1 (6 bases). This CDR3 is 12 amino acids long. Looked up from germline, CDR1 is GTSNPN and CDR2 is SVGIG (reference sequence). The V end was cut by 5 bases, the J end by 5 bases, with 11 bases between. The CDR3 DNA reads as TGTGCCTGGGCGGACAGACGAGATACGCAGTATTTT. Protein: CAWADRRDTQYF.

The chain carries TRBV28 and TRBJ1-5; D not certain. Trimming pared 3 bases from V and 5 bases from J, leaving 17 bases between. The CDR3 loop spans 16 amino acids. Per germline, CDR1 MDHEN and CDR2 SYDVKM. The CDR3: CASSLAGVGPYQPQHF. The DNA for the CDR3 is TGTGCCAGCAGTTTGGCCGGGGTCGGTCCATATCAGCCCCAGCATTTT.

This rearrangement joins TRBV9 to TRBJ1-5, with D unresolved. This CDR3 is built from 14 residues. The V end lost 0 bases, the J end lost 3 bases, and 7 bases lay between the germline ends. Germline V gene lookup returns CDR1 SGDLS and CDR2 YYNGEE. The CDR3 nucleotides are TGTGCCAGCAGCGTAGGGGGTAACAATCAGCCCCAGCATTTT. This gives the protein CASSVGGNNQPQHF. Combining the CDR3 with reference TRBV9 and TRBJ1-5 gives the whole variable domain DSGVTQTPKHLITATGQRVTLRCSPRSGDLSVYWYQQSLDQGLQFLIQYYNGEERAKGNILERFSAQQFPDLHSELNLSSLELGDSALYFCASSVGGNNQPQHFGDGTRLSIL.

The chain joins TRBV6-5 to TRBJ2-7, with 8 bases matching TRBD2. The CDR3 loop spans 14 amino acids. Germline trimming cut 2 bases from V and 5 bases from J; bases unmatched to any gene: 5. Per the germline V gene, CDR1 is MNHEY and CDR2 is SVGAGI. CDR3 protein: CASSYPTSVDEQYF. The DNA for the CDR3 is TGTGCCAGCAGTTACCCGACTAGCGTTGACGAGCAGTACTTC.

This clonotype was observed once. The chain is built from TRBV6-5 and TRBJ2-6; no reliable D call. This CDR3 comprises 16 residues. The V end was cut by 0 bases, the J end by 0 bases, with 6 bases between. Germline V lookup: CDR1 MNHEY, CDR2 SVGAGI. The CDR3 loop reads CASSYSPASGANVLTF. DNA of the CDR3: TGTGCCAGCAGTTACTCGCCGGCCTCTGGGGCCAACGTCCTGACTTTC.

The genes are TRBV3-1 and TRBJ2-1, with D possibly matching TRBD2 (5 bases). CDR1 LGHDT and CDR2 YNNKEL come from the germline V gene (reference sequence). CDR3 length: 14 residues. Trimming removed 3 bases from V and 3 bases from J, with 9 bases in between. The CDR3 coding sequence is TGTGCCAGCAGCCACGGAGGCAGCTACAATGAGCAGTTCTTC. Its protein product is CASSHGGSYNEQFF.

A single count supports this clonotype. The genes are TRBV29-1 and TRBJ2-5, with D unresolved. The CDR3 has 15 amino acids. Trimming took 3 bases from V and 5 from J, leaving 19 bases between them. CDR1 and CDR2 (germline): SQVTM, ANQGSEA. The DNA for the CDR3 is TGCAGCGTTGATGAGCACTCAAGGGTGGGGGAGACCCAGTACTTC. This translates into CSVDEHSRVGETQYF.

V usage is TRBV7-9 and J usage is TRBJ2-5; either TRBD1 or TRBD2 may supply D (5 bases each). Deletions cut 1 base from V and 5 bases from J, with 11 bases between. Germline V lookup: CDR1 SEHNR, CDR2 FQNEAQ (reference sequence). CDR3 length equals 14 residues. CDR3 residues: CASSLGGVRETQYF. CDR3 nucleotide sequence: TGTGCCAGCAGCTTAGGAGGGGTGAGGGAGACCCAGTACTTC.

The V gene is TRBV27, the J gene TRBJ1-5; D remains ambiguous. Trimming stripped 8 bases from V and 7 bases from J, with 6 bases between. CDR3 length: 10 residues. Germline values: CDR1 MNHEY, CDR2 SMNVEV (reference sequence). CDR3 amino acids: CASPHQPQHF. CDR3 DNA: TGTGCCAGCCCTCACCAGCCCCAGCATTTT.

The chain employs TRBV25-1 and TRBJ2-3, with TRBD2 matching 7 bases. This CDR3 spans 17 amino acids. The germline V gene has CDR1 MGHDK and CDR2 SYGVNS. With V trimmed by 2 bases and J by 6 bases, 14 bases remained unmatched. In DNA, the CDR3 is TGTGCCAGCAGTGAAAGCGGCGTGGCGGGAGTAGACGATACGCAGTATTTT. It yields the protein CASSESGVAGVDDTQYF.

The CDR3 bases are TGCAGTGCAGAACACGCAGGGTTAAGAAGCACAGATACGCAGTATTTT. It yields the protein CSAEHAGLRSTDTQYF. The chain couples TRBV20-1 to TRBJ2-3; D may be TRBD1 (5 bases). CDR1 and CDR2 from the germline V gene are DFQATT and SNEGSKA (reference sequence). V lost 6 bases, J lost 0 bases, and 19 bases lay in between. CDR3 size: 16 residues.

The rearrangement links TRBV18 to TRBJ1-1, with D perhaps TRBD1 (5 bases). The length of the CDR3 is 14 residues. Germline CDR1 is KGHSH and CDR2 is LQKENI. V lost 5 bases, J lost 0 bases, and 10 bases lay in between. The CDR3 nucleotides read TGTGCCAGCTCAACGGGGGGAATGAACACTGAAGCTTTCTTT. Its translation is CASSTGGMNTEAFF.

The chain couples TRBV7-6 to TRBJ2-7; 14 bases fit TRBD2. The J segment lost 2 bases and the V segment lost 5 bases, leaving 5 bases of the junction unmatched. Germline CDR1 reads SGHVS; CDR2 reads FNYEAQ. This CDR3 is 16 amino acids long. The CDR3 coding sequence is TGTGCCAGCAGCCGGATGACTAGCGGGAGGGCCTACGAGCAGTACTTC. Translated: CASSRMTSGRAYEQYF.

CDR3 in amino acids: CSVRDRFYEQYF. The DNA of the CDR3 is TGCAGCGTCCGGGACAGATTCTACGAGCAGTACTTC. This chain uses TRBV29-1 with TRBJ2-7, with 7 bases lining up with TRBD1. Germline-derived CDR1 and CDR2 are SQVTM and ANQGSEA. This CDR3 comprises 12 residues. Germline trimming cut 6 bases from V and 3 bases from J; bases unmatched to any gene: 5.

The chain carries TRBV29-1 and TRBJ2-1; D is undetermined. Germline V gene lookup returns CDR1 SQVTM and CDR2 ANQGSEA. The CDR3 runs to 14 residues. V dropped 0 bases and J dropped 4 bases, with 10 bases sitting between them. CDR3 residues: CSVEEQLGYNEQFF. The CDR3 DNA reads TGCAGCGTTGAAGAACAGCTGGGATACAATGAGCAGTTCTTC.

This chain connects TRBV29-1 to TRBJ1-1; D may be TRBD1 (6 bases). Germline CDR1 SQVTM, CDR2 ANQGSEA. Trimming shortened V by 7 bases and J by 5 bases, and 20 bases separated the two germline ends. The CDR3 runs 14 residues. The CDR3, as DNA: TGCAGCGCTGATCCCAGGGGCGGAGGGACTGAAGCTTTCTTT. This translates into CSADPRGGGTEAFF.

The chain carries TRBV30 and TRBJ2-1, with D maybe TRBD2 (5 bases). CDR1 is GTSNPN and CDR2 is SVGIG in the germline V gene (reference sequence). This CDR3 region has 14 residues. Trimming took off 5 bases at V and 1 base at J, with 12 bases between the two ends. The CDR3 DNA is TGTGCCTGGGGGTTGTGGGAGTCCTACAATGAGCAGTTCTTC. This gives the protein CAWGLWESYNEQFF.